The 19 T cell receptor beta chains in this list originate from one sample, sequenced in a study of cytomegalovirus exposure and HLA in healthy donors. The study ran its PCR with 60 Vbeta and 13 Jbeta primers. The table came from immunoSEQ multiplex PCR; TCRdb's copy has only in-frame clones and leaves some out. In the table there are about 140,000 clones, almost 85% of which are singletons. The sequenced sample consisted of PBMCs. Every receptor here comes from a man aged 30-40 years in good health and CMV-seropositive.

The rearrangement links TRBV19 to TRBJ2-7; a possible D gene is TRBD1 (6 bases). The length of the CDR3 is 13 residues. Trimming shortened V by 5 bases and J by 1 base, and 9 bases separated the two germline ends. Germline lookup yields CDR1 LNHDA and CDR2 SQIVND (reference sequence). The CDR3 protein is CASSFGQSYEQYF. The CDR3 DNA sequence: TGTGCCAGTAGTTTCGGACAGTCCTACGAGCAGTACTTC.

The chain couples TRBV28 to TRBJ1-2, with D perhaps matching TRBD1 (6 bases). The CDR3 is 15 residues long. V was cut by 4 bases and J by 6 bases, with 18 bases left in between. Germline-derived CDR1 and CDR2 are MDHEN and SYDVKM. The CDR3 DNA sequence: TGTGCCAGCAGTTCCGCGGGGGGGCCAGGGGATGGCTACACCTTC. It codes for CASSSAGGPGDGYTF.

The J gene is TRBJ2-2, the V gene TRBV6-5; tentatively, D is TRBD1 (6 bases). The CDR3 spans 15 residues. Trimming took off 2 bases at V and 4 bases at J, with 11 bases between the two ends. The germline V gene has CDR1 MNHEY and CDR2 SVGAGI. CDR3 in amino acids: CASSYLGQSTGELFF. The CDR3 nucleotides are TGTGCCAGCAGTTACCTTGGACAGAGCACCGGGGAGCTGTTTTTT.

This chain connects TRBV19 to TRBJ1-3; a weak D match, TRBD1 (5 bases). V dropped 7 bases and J dropped 0 bases, with 10 bases sitting between them. Germline loops: CDR1 LNHDA, CDR2 SQIVND (reference sequence). The CDR3 is 14 amino acids. CDR3 sequence (DNA): TGTGCCAGTACTAAGACAGTCTCTGGAAACACCATATATTTT. As protein: CASTKTVSGNTIYF.

The V call is TRBV5-1, the J call TRBJ2-7; D perhaps matches TRBD1 (6 bases). The germline V gene encodes CDR1 SGHRS and CDR2 YFSETQ. This CDR3 is 14 amino acids long. V lost 3 bases, J lost 2 bases, and 12 bases lay in between. The CDR3 DNA reads TGCGCCAGCAGCTCCGGGACACGCACCTACGAGCAGTACTTC. Its protein is CASSSGTRTYEQYF.

The genes are TRBV7-9 and TRBJ1-6; D is undetermined. V lost 1 base to trimming and J lost 10 bases, with 5 bases between them. CDR1 and CDR2 (germline): SEHNR, FQNEAQ (reference sequence). There are 12 residues in the CDR3. CDR3: CASSLGGSPLHF. The DNA for the CDR3 is TGTGCCAGCAGCTTAGGAGGATCACCCCTCCACTTT.

The chain uses TRBV4-1 and TRBJ2-6, with 8 positions matching TRBD1. V dropped 4 bases and J dropped 0; count of bases not matched to a gene: 11. The CDR3 has 19 amino acids. Germline assignment: CDR1 MGHRA and CDR2 YSYEKL. This CDR3 reads CASSPTRTGILSGANVLTF. The DNA for the CDR3 is TGCGCCAGCAGCCCTACTCGGACAGGGATACTCTCTGGGGCCAACGTCCTGACTTTC.

The chain links TRBV19 to TRBJ1-6, with unresolved D. The V gene's germline CDR1 is LNHDA and CDR2 SQIVND (reference sequence). Trimming shortened V by 4 bases and J by 7 bases, and 14 bases separated the two germline ends. The CDR3 has 15 residues. In DNA form, the CDR3 reads TGTGCCAGTAGTACCTCCTACCTGAGAAATTCACCCCTCCACTTT. Encoded protein: CASSTSYLRNSPLHF.

V is TRBV9 and J is TRBJ1-1, with D hard to call. CDR3 size: 14 residues. V was trimmed by 0 bases and J by 1 base, leaving 7 bases between them. CDR1 and CDR2 from the germline V gene are SGDLS and YYNGEE. The CDR3 nucleotides read TGTGCCAGCAGCGTAGCGGAGGGGAACACTGAAGCTTTCTTT. Translated, it gives CASSVAEGNTEAFF.

The rearrangement links TRBV7-3 to TRBJ2-1; D is perhaps TRBD1 (6 bases). Trimming pared 3 bases from V and 4 bases from J, leaving 7 bases between. CDR1 SGHTA and CDR2 FQGTGA come from the germline V gene. The CDR3 is 13 amino acids. The CDR3: CASSFTGYNEQFF. DNA of the CDR3: TGTGCCAGCAGCTTCACAGGGTACAATGAGCAGTTCTTC.

This CDR3 reads CASRPRQGADTQYF. For the CDR3, the DNA is TGTGCCAGCAGACCGAGACAGGGGGCAGATACGCAGTATTTT. The genes are TRBV11-1 and TRBJ2-3, with 9 nucleotides matching TRBD1. The CDR3 loop spans 14 amino acids. With V trimmed by 6 bases and J by 4 bases, 5 bases remained unmatched. CDR1 is SGHAT and CDR2 is FQDESV in the germline V gene (reference sequence).

This clone is a singleton in its sample. The chain is built from TRBV2 and TRBJ1-2, with 9 bases that match TRBD1. Germline CDR1 and CDR2: SNHLY and FYNNEI. The CDR3 has 14 residues. Germline trimming cut 0 bases from V and 8 bases from J; bases unmatched to any gene: 4. The CDR3, as DNA: TGTGCCAGCAGTGAAGCTCGGGACAGGGACGGCTACACCTTC. It yields the protein CASSEARDRDGYTF.

This clone was counted only a few times. This chain links TRBV6-4 with TRBJ2-3; weak D call: TRBD2 (6 bases). From germline, CDR1 is MRHNA and CDR2 SNTAGT. V shed 6 bases and J shed 1 base, with 11 bases lying between them. The CDR3 spans 14 residues. CDR3 coding DNA: TGTGCCAGCAGCCGGGACTTCGGCACAGATACGCAGTATTTT. Translating gives CASSRDFGTDTQYF.

This clone has just one count. The chain uses TRBV7-7 and TRBJ2-1; 10 bases agree with TRBD2. Germline loops: CDR1 SSHAT, CDR2 FNYEAQ (reference sequence). V shed 1 base, J shed 6 bases, and the junction held 3 bases outside the gene matches. The CDR3 totals 15 residues. CDR3 region: CASSLGTSGSNEQFF. CDR3 DNA sequence: TGTGCCAGCAGCTTAGGGACTAGCGGCTCCAATGAGCAGTTCTTC.

The genes are TRBV5-1 and TRBJ2-5; D unresolved. Looked up from germline, CDR1 is SGHRS and CDR2 is YFSETQ. The V end was cut by 1 base, the J end by 4 bases, with 8 bases between. The CDR3 contains 13 residues. CDR3 sequence (DNA): TGCGCCAGCAGCTTGACTACCGGAGAGACCCAGTACTTC. This encodes CASSLTTGETQYF.

V gene TRBV10-3 combines with J gene TRBJ2-3; tentative D call: TRBD1 (6 bases). The CDR3 totals 16 residues. In germline, CDR1 is ENHRY, CDR2 SYGVKD. Trimming took 2 bases from V and 0 from J, leaving 12 bases between them. The CDR3 loop reads CAISEAGQISTDTQYF. DNA of the CDR3: TGTGCCATCAGTGAGGCTGGACAGATTAGCACAGATACGCAGTATTTT.

J is TRBJ2-1 and V is TRBV12-5; TRBD2 is a possible D gene (5 bases). The CDR3 is 16 residues long. The ends were cut back, 1 base at V and 6 bases at J, with 16 bases in the middle. Germline CDR1 and CDR2: LGHNT and FRNRAP. The CDR3 DNA sequence: TGTGCTAGTGGTTTGGCGGTCGGGAACCCTTCCAATGAGCAGTTCTTC. Translation gives CASGLAVGNPSNEQFF.

The gene calls are TRBV6-1 and TRBJ2-7, with TRBD1 as a possible D gene (6 bases). The V gene's germline CDR1 is MNHNS and CDR2 SASEGT. The V and J ends lost 5 bases and 8 bases respectively, with 13 bases between them. The CDR3 is 12 residues long. CDR3 loop: CASSKQGRQQYF. Here the CDR3 DNA reads TGTGCCAGCAGTAAACAGGGTCGTCAGCAGTACTTC.

CDR3 loop: CASSTDRGITEAFF. For the CDR3, the DNA is TGTGCCAGCAGTACCGACAGGGGGATCACTGAAGCTTTCTTT. The V and J genes are TRBV6-1 and TRBJ1-1; TRBD1 matches at 9 bases. In germline, CDR1 is MNHNS, CDR2 SASEGT. V was clipped by 5 bases and J by 4 bases; unmatched bases: 5. The CDR3 sequence is 14 residues long.